The sequence of this T cell receptor beta chain was determined in a study of beta chain features in type 1 diabetes. Germline V CDR1 and CDR2: MDHEN, SYDVKM. The V end was cut by 11 bases, the J end by 3 bases, with 17 bases between. CDR3 length: 13 amino acids. Reverse transcribing all isolated RNA meant expressed TCRB transcripts were sequenced. Clones were sequenced by immunoSEQ multiplex PCR, and TCRdb holds only the in-frame ones, with some missing. The table includes 900,000 or so clones, 15% to 20% detected once. Input material: naive CD4+ T cells from blood. The origin of this receptor is a woman younger than 30 in good health. The V call is TRBV28, the J call TRBJ2-7; the D is unclear. CDR3 bases: TGTGCCGCCGCCGGGCAGGTAGTCTACGAGCAGTACTTC. It specifies CAAAGQVVYEQYF. The variable domain in full, with the rest retrieved from reference TRBV28 and TRBJ2-7, is DVKVTQSSRYLVKRTGEKVFLECVQDMDHENMFWYRQDPGLGLRLIYFSYDVKMKEKGDIPEGYSVSREKKERFSLILESASTNQTSMYLCAAAGQVVYEQYFGPGTRLTVT.